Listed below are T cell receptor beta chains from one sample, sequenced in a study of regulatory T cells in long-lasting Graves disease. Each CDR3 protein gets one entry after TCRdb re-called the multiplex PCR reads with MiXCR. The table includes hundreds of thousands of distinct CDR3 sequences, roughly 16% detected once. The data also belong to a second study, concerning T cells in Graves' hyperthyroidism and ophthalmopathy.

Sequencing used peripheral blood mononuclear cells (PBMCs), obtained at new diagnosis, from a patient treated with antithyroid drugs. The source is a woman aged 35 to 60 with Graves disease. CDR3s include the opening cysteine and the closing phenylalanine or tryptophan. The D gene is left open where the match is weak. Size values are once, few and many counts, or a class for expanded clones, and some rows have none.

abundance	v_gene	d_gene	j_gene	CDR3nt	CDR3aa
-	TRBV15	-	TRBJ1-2	TGTGCCACCAGTCCCGAACCGAGGACCCTAGGGAACTATGGCTACACCTTC	CATSPEPRTLGNYGYTF
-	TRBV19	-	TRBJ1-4	TGTGCCAGTAGTATTCCCAGGGAGGGGAAACTGTTTTTT	CASSIPREGKLFF
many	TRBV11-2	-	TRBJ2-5	TGTGCCAGCAGTCTACGAGTGTACCAAGAGACCCAGTACTTC	CASSLRVYQETQYF
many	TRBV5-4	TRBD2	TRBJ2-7	TGTGCCAGCAGCATAGCGGGGGTGATTTACGAGCAGTACTTC	CASSIAGVIYEQYF
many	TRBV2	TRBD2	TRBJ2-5	TGTGCCAGCAGCGGGGGGGCCGTAGAGACCCAGTACTTC	CASSGGAVETQYF
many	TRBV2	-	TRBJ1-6	TGTGCCAGCAGTCGACAGGACGGGAGGAATTCACCCCTCCACTTT	CASSRQDGRNSPLHF
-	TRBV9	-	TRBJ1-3	TGTGCCAGCTCCCACGAGGACGGACTCTCTGGAAACACCATATATTTT	CASSHEDGLSGNTIYF
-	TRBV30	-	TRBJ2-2	TGTGCCTGGAGCGGGACGGGTACCGGGGAGCTGTTTTTT	CAWSGTGTGELFF
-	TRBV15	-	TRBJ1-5	TGTGCCACCACCCCGACGCTTAATCAGCCCCAGCATTTT	CATTPTLNQPQHF
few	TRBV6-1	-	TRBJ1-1	TGTGCCAGCAAGGGAGCCGGCACTGAAGCTTTCTTT	CASKGAGTEAFF
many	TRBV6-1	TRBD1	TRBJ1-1	TGTGCCAGCAGTGGACAGGGTGGGCACACTGAAGCTTTCTTT	CASSGQGGHTEAFF
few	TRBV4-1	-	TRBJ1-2	TGCGCCAGCAGCCAAGATTTTGTGATGGGAACCTATGGCTACACCTTC	CASSQDFVMGTYGYTF
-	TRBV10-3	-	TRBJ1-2	TGTGCCATCAGTGACTCCGGGGGGGCTTTTGCTAACTATGGCTACACCTTC	CAISDSGGAFANYGYTF
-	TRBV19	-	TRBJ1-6	TGTGCCAGTAGTATGATTCCCGCGGCACCCCTCCACTTT	CASSMIPAAPLHF
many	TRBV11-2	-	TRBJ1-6	TGTGCCAGCAGCTCGGGGAGGGTTAATTCACCCCTCCACTTT	CASSSGRVNSPLHF
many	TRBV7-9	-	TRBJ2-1	TGTGCCAGCAGCTTAGCGGGTTGGGTCAGGAGCTCCTACAATGAGCAGTTCTTC	CASSLAGWVRSSYNEQFF
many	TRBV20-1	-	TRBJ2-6	TGCAGTGCTAGTACCCGGGACACGGCGGCAAAAGGGGCCAACGTCCTGACTTTC	CSASTRDTAAKGANVLTF
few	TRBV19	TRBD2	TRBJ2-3	TGTGCCAGTAGTTTGCGACTAGCGGGGGGGCCGAGGGATACGCAGTATTTT	CASSLRLAGGPRDTQYF
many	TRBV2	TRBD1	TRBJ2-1	TGTGCCAGCAGTTCCCAGACAGGGTCGAATGAGCAGTTCTTC	CASSSQTGSNEQFF
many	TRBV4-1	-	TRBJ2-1	TGCGCCAGCAGCCAAGAAGTGGTATCCGACCCAGAGCAGTTCTTC	CASSQEVVSDPEQFF
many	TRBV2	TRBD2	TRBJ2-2	TGTGCCAGCAGTCGGCTAGCGGGGGGCACCGGGGAGCTGTTTTTT	CASSRLAGGTGELFF
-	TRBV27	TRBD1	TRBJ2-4	TGTGCCAGCAGTTTATTCGGGACAGGGGAAGCCAAAAACATTCAGTACTTC	CASSLFGTGEAKNIQYF
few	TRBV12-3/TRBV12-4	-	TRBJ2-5	TGTGCCAGCGGGGCCCTACAAGAGACCCAGTACTTC	CASGALQETQYF
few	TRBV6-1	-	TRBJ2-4	TGTGCCAGCGCTGGAACCCGGGACACCTACATTCAGTACTTC	CASAGTRDTYIQYF
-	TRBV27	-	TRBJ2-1	TGTGCCAGCAGTTTCCGTTGGGCGGATGAGCAGTTCTTC	CASSFRWADEQFF
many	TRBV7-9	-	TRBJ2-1	TGTGCCAGCAGCCCACCCCGGGACGGCCACAATGAGCAGTTCTTC	CASSPPRDGHNEQFF
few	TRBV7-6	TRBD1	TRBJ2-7	TGTGCCAGCAGCTTAGGATGGACAGGGGGGCTTCGGGTGTTGTACGAGCAGTACTTC	CASSLGWTGGLRVLYEQYF
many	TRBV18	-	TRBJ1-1	TGTGCCAGCTCACTAGGGACCCACACTGAAGCTTTCTTT	CASSLGTHTEAFF
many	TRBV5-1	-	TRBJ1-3	TGCGCCAGCAGCATGACTGACTACTCTGGAAACACCATATATTTT	CASSMTDYSGNTIYF
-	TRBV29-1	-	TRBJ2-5	TGCAGCGTTGAAGATCCTAGGACTGTGCAAGAGACCCAGTACTTC	CSVEDPRTVQETQYF
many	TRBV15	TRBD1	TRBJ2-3	TGTGCCACCAGCGCCCGCCCGACAGGGAGCGGAGATACGCAGTATTTT	CATSARPTGSGDTQYF
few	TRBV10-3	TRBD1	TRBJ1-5	TGTGCCATCAGTGGGGACAGGGGATTTCAGCCCCAGCATTTT	CAISGDRGFQPQHF
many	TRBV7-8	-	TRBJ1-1	TGTGCCAGCAGCTTAGCACACAAGGACGGTCGGAACACTGAAGCTTTCTTT	CASSLAHKDGRNTEAFF
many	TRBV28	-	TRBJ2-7	TGTGCCAGCAGCCCGGATTACTACGAGCAGTACTTC	CASSPDYYEQYF
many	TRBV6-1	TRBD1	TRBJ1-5	TGTGCCAGCAGCGACCCCGGGACAGGCGATCAGCCCCAGCATTTT	CASSDPGTGDQPQHF
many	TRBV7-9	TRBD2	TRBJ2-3	TGTGCCAGCAGCTTAGCTGCGGCAGGGAGGGGCACAGATACGCAGTATTTT	CASSLAAAGRGTDTQYF
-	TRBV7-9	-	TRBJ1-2	TGTGCCAGCAGCACCACTGAAGCACCTAACTATGGCTACACCTTC	CASSTTEAPNYGYTF
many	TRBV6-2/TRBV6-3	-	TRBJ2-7	TGTGCCAGCACTAACACCGATTACGAGCAGTACTTC	CASTNTDYEQYF
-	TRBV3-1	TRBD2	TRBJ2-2	TGTGCCAGCAGCCAAGAGAGACTAGCGAGGACCGGGGAGCTGTTTTTT	CASSQERLARTGELFF
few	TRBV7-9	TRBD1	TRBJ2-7	TGTGCCAGCAGCGGAGGGGACAGGGAATTCGATGAGCAGTACTTC	CASSGGDREFDEQYF
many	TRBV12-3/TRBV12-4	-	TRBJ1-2	TGTGCCAGCAGTTTAGATTTCGGTCTAAGAGATGGCTACACCTTC	CASSLDFGLRDGYTF
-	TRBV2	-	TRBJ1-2	TGTGCCAGCAGTGAGGGGGCCCCTCTCCATGGCTACATCTTC	CASSEGAPLHGYIF
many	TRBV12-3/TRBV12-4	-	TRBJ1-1	TGTGCCAGCAGCCTTGGCCTGGGCGGCACTGAAGCTTTCTTT	CASSLGLGGTEAFF
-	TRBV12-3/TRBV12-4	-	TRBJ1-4	TGTGCCAGCAGTGGCCGGGTCCGGGGGGAAAAACTGTTTTTT	CASSGRVRGEKLFF
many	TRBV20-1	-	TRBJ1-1	TGCAGTGCTCCACCCACGAGGAACACTGAAGCTTTCTTT	CSAPPTRNTEAFF
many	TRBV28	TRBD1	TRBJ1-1	TGTGCCAGAAAATGGACAGGGAACACTGAAGCTTTCTTT	CARKWTGNTEAFF
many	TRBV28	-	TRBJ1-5	TGTGCCAGCAGCCGACAGGACGGCCAGCCCCAGCATTTT	CASSRQDGQPQHF
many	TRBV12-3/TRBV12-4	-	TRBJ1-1	TGTGCCAGCAGTTTAAGTGGCGGAGAAGCTTTCTTT	CASSLSGGEAFF
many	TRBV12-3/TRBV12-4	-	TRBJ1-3	TGTGCCAGCAGCCCGCGGACCTCTGGAAACACCATATATTTT	CASSPRTSGNTIYF
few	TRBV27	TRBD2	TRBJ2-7	TGTGCCAGCGGACGCAGGGAGGGCCACGAGCAGTACTTC	CASGRREGHEQYF
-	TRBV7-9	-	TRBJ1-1	TGTGCCAGCAGCATGATCACTGAAGCTTTCTTT	CASSMITEAFF
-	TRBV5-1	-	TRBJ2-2	TGCGCCAGCAGCACAGAACCCACCGGGGAGCTGTTTTTT	CASSTEPTGELFF
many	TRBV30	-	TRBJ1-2	TGTGCCTGGAGGCGATTCACAGAGGGCGATGGCTACACCTTC	CAWRRFTEGDGYTF
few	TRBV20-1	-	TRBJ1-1	TGCAGTGTCCCGGGCGCTCTTCTTGGTGAAGCTTTCTTT	CSVPGALLGEAFF
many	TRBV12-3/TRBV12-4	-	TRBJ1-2	TGTGCCAGCAGCCTAGACATCAGTTTTAACTATGGCTACACCTTC	CASSLDISFNYGYTF